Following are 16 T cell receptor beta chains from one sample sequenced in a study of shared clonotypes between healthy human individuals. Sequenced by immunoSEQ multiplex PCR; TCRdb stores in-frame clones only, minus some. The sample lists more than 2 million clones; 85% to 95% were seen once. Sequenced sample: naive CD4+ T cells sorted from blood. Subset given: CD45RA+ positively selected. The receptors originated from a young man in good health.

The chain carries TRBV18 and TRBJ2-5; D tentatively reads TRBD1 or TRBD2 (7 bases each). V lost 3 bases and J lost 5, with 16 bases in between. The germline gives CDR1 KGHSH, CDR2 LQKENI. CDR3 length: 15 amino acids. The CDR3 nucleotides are TGTGCCAGCTCACCGTCGACAGGGCGGGGGGAGACCCAGTACTTC. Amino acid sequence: CASSPSTGRGETQYF.

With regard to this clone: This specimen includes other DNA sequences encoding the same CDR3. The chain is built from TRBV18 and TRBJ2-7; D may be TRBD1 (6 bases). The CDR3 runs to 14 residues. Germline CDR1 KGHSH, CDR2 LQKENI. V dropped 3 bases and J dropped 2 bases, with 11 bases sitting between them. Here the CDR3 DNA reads TGTGCCAGCTCACCGACAGGCCTCCCCTACGAGCAGTACTTC. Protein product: CASSPTGLPYEQYF.

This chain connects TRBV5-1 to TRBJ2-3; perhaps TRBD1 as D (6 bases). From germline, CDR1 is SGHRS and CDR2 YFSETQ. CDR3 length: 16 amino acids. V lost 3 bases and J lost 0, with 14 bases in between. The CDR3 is CASSSARQASTDTQYF. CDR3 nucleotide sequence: TGCGCCAGCAGCTCCGCCAGACAGGCCAGCACAGATACGCAGTATTTT.

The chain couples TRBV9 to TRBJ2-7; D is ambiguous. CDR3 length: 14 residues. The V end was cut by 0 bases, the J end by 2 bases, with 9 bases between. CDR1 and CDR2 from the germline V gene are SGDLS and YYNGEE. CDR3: CASSVASSPYEQYF. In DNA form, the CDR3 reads TGTGCCAGCAGCGTAGCCAGTAGTCCCTACGAGCAGTACTTC.

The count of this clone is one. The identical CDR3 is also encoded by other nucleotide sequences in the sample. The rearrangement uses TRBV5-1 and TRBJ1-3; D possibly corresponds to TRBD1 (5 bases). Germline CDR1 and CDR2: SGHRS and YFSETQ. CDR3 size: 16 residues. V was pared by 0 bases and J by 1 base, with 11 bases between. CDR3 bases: TGCGCCAGCAGCTTGGCCGGGGCAGGGTCTGGAAACACCATATATTTT. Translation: CASSLAGAGSGNTIYF.

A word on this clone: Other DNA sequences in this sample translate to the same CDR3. The CDR3 nucleotides are TGTGCCAGCAGCTCCGGACTAGCGGGAGACAATGAGCAGTTCTTC. Translating it yields CASSSGLAGDNEQFF. J is TRBJ2-1 and V is TRBV7-9, with 13 bases lining up with TRBD2. The CDR3 length is 15 residues. V trimming: 4 bases; J trimming: 5 bases; junction bases outside the gene matches: 2. Germline CDR1 reads SEHNR; CDR2 reads FQNEAQ (reference sequence). The entire variable domain, with the rest obtained from reference TRBV7-9 and TRBJ2-1, is as follows: DTGVSQNPRHKITKRGQNVTFRCDPISEHNRLYWYRQTLGQGPEFLTYFQNEAQLEKSRLLSDRFSAERPKGSFSTLEIQRTEQGDSAMYLCASSSGLAGDNEQFFGPGTRLTVL.

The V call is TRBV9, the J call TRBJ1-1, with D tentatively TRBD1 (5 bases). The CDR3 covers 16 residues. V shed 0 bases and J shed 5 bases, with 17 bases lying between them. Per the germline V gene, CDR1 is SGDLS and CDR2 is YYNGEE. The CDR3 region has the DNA TGTGCCAGCAGCGTAGGACCCGAGGGAGGGGTAACTGAAGCTTTCTTT. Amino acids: CASSVGPEGGVTEAFF.

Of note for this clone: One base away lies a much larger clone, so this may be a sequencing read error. CDR3 in DNA: TGTGCCAGCAGGGGGGGGAACACTGAAGCTTTCTTT. Protein: CASRGGNTEAFF. J is TRBJ1-1 and V is TRBV25-1, with D tentatively TRBD1 (5 bases). Germline-derived CDR1 and CDR2 are MGHDK and SYGVNS. This CDR3 contains 12 residues. V gave up 6 bases and J gave up 1 base, with 6 bases separating them. Supplemented by reference TRBV25-1 and TRBJ1-1, the full variable domain reads EADIYQTPRYLVIGTGKKITLECSQTMGHDKMYWYQQDPGMELHLIHYSYGVNSTEKGDLSSESTVSRIRTEHFPLTLESARPSHTSQYLCASRGGNTEAFFGQGTRLTVV.

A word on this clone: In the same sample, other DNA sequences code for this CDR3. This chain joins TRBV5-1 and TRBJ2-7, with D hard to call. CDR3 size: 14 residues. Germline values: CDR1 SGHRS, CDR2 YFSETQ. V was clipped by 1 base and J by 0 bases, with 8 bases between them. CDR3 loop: CASSLQSSSYEQYF. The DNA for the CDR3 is TGCGCCAGCAGCTTGCAGTCGAGCTCCTACGAGCAGTACTTC.

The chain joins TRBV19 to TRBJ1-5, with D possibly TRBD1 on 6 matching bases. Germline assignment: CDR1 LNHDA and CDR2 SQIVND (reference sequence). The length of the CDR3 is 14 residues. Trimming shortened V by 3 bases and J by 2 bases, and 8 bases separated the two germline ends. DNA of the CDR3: TGTGCCAGTAGTATGGGGGCACGCAATCAGCCCCAGCATTTT. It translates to CASSMGARNQPQHF.

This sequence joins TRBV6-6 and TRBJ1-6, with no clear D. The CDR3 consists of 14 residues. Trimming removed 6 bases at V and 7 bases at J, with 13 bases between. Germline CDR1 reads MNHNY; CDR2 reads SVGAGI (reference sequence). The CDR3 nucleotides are TGTGCCAGCAGCCAGCCGGGGATGAATTCACCCCTCCACTTT. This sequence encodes CASSQPGMNSPLHF.

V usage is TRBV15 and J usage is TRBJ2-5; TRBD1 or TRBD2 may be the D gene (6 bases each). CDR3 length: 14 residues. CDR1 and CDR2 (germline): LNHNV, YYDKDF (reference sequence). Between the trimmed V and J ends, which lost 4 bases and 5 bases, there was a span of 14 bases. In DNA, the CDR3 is TGTGCCACCAGCATAGGGGGGAGCGGGGAGACCCAGTACTTC. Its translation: CATSIGGSGETQYF.

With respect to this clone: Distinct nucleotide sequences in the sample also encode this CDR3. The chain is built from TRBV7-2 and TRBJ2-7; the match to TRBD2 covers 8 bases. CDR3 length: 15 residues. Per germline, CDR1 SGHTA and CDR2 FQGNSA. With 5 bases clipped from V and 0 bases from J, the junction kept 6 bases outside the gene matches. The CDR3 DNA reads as TGTGCCAGCAGCCCCCAGCGGGGGAGCTCCTACGAGCAGTACTTC. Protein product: CASSPQRGSSYEQYF.

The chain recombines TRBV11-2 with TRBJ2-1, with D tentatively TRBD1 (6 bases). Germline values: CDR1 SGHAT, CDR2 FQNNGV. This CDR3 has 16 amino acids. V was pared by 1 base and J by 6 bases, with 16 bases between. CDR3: CASSLVGKGQINEQFF. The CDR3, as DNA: TGTGCCAGCAGCTTAGTGGGCAAGGGACAAATCAATGAGCAGTTCTTC.

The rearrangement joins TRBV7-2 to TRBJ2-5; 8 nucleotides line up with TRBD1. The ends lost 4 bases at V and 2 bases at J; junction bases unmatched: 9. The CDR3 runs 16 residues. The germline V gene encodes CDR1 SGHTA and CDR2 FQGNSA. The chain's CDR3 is CASSSDRGWRQETQYF. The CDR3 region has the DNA TGTGCCAGCAGCTCCGACAGGGGATGGCGGCAAGAGACCCAGTACTTC.

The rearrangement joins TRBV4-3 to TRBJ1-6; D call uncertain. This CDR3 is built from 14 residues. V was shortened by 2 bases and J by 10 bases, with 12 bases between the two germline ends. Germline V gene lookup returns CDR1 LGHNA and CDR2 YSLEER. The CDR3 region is CASSQRNRESPLHF. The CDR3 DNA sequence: TGCGCCAGCAGCCAAAGGAACCGGGAGTCACCCCTCCACTTT.